Below are 2 T cell receptor beta chains sequenced from a single sample in a study of identical twins' blood T cells. TCRdb independently ran MiXCR on the 5' RACE reads; one entry per CDR3 protein. This sample yields 350,000 to 400,000 distinct CDR3 sequences, of which over 25% are seen a single time; 6% to 7% belongs to the top ten. The material sequenced was PBMCs. The receptors were sampled from a woman aged 18 to 49 in good health.

V gene TRBV10-1 combines with J gene TRBJ1-5; D ambiguous. V was pared by 0 bases and J by 7 bases, with 4 bases between. The CDR3 is made up of 12 amino acids. Germline CDR1 is WNHNN and CDR2 is SYGVQD (reference sequence). This CDR3 is CASSESGQPQHF. The CDR3, as DNA: TGCGCCAGCAGTGAGTCCGGACAGCCCCAGCATTTT.

This chain links TRBV11-2 with TRBJ1-4, with 9 nucleotides matching TRBD1. Looked up from germline, CDR1 is SGHAT and CDR2 is FQNNGV. CDR3 length equals 16 residues. The V gene end was trimmed by 2 bases and the J gene end by 10 bases; junction bases not matched to a gene: 11. The CDR3 DNA follows: TGTGCCAGCAGCTTATCTTTTGCGGACAGGGGTGGAAAACTGTTTTTT. Residues: CASSLSFADRGGKLFF.